Given below is one T cell receptor (beta chain) in context. This clonotype was recorded many times. Its antigen is still unknown. No much larger clonotype is one base removed from it; base qualities were not supplied. This sample is part of a study of naive and memory T cell subsets (dated 2017 in TCRdb). About the investigation overall: In the figure summarizing the skin biopsy and whole blood samples, roughly 10 blood donors, 7 tuberculin skin test biopsies and 3 saline control biopsies were reported. PCR2 was typically a SYBR Green qPCR stopped at a set threshold; low-input samples could instead use end-point PCR (approximately 6 cycles). Broad study findings and their caveats: The RNA-based method was acknowledged to be potentially sensitive to changes in TCR transcripts with T cell activation and differentiation.

The protocol used for the library was 5' RACE. Four rounds of PCR, run with the SP2 primer together with nested alpha and beta constant region primers, were used to amplify the ligated cDNA. For the blood and skin samples, TCR RNA was reverse transcribed with SuperScript IV using primers for the alpha and beta constant regions. An oligonucleotide carrying the Illumina SP2 primer and a UMI was ligated to the 3' end of the cDNA by means of T4 RNA ligase 1. To prevent hairpin formation, the 12-nucleotide UMI was made up of two random hexamers with an eight-base spacer between them. TCR alpha and beta chain libraries were processed separately from the second PCR onward, with dual indexing for multiplexing. After pooling, the indexed libraries were analyzed by capillary electrophoresis and sequenced on either an Illumina MiSeq or NextSeq. To boost base diversity and improve cluster recognition, PhiX DNA at about 4.5-7% was spiked into the libraries. Per the authors' processing: UMIs were extracted from read 2 by Demultiplexor and combined with the TCR sequence from read 1, and reads were split according to sample indices. V and J genes and V-J junctions were identified by Decombinator, which gave every TCR a five-part identifier that included V and J deletions. Collapsinator used UMIs to correct sequencing errors and PCR amplification heterogeneity, yielding UMI-based abundance per TCR. CDR3Translator turned identifiers into nucleotide sequence, translated the nucleotide sequence into amino acids, and pulled out CDR3 regions based on terminal motifs. After normalization to the amount of input RNA, error-corrected alpha and beta TCR counts from blood and skin were compared. The public reads were quality trimmed at Q25 with fastp and then assembled into clones with MiXCR by TCRdb, keeping productive beta chains. Entries are consolidated by CDR3 protein sequence, retaining the most common genes and DNA. The V and J calls follow TCRdb's processing rather than the paper's. The sample table lists about 48,000 distinct CDR3 sequences, approximately 4.5% of them with a count of one. More than 0.75% of the sample comes from the top ten.

The study reported a robust and sensitive protocol to amplify, sequence and analyze TCRs, based on 3' ligation of a UMI-containing oligonucleotide to TCR cDNA. Whole blood analysis involved drawing 2 to 3 ml of peripheral blood from adult healthy volunteers into Tempus tubes and then extracting RNA following the manufacturer's instructions. Total RNA, without cell sorting, was DNase treated with RQ1 DNase before reverse transcription, targeting 1 to 1000 ng input. To check how robust the pipeline was in samples where T cells make up a minority population, libraries were built from skin biopsies and whole blood. This TCR was recovered from a female donor in good health.

The CDR3 has the sequence CASSLRGYPYNEQFF. At the DNA level, the sequence is TGTGCCAGCAGTTTACGGGGGTACCCATACAATGAGCAGTTCTTC. The chain is encoded by TRBV27 joined to TRBJ2-1; TRBD2 is a weak D gene call, 6 bases matching. The CDR3 runs 15 residues from the cysteine to the phenylalanine. The only DNA kept is the CDR3, 45 bases in frame from the first base. The junction shows trimming of 2 bases on V and 4 bases on J, plus 12 bases between the germline ends. CDR1 MNHEY and CDR2 SMNVEV were looked up in the germline V gene (reference sequence).